This T cell receptor beta chain appears in the sequencing data of a study of beta chain features in type 1 diabetes (dated by TCRdb to the late 2010s). With respect to the entire study: Mean age, gender distribution, total cell number and subset yield did not differ between patients and healthy donors. The study compared the TCRB repertoires of sorted circulating CD4+ T cell subsets in recently diagnosed type 1 diabetes patients with those in matched healthy donors. Regulatory and stem cell-like memory subsets were isolated from only 8 patients and about eight healthy donors, whereas naive and central memory subsets came from all 30 or so donors. A total of around 110,000,000 sorted cells were examined across all samples, and a strong correlation was observed between cell number per subset and RNA yield.

In its sample, this clone was seen a few times. The antigen it recognizes is unknown. No base qualities exist here, and no much larger clone lies one base off it. Each donor gave one peripheral blood draw, averaging approximately 120 mL, which was collected into heparinised tubes. A BD FACSAria II and a panel including CD45RO, CCR7, CD25, CD127, CD95 and CD27 were used to sort naive, central memory, regulatory and stem cell-like memory CD4+ T cells. All sorted populations exceeded 98% purity. PBMCs were separated immediately by Lymphoprep density gradient centrifugation and were stained directly, without being cultured. To minimize batch effects, samples were stained and sorted in pairs, one healthy donor with one patient per experiment. The entire isolated RNA was reverse transcribed using the High Capacity cDNA Reverse Transcription Kit, and thus expressed TCRB transcripts were sequenced. Deep immunoSEQ sequencing was applied to naive, central memory and regulatory T cell samples, giving an average of about 3.4 million total reads per sample. Sorted cells were lysed in RLT buffer, and RNA was extracted using DNase-treated RNeasy Micro or Mini kits according to cell number. To prevent cross-contamination, each cell subset was processed individually, whereas patient and healthy donor samples were processed jointly. The immunoSEQ multiplex PCR was used to amplify TCRB sequences from cDNA, yielding 87-bp fragments that span the CDR3 region. Sequencing of the amplicons was performed on the Illumina HiSeq platform. The study's processing was this. PCR bias was corrected computationally using synthetic template baselines, and reads within Hamming distance 2 were collapsed, with unmergeable singletons discarded. By aligning reads against IMGT, V, D and J genes, CDR3 length, and insertions or deletions at six rearrangement sites were assigned. Within each subset, clonotype counts were normalized to the number of sorted cells before true diversity and Gini coefficients were calculated with the tcR R package. The overlap coefficient, calculated on TCRB nucleotide sequences, was used to measure repertoire sharing. TCRdb limited this immuneACCESS table to in-frame rearrangements with V and J called. A share of clones is missing; checked studies link under half to unresolved V genes, and the rest is unexplained. The V and J calls and the clone size are those of that table, but D and trimming were determined from the DNA. The sample contains under 250,000 clones, 27% of them found a single time. Together, the top ten hold 3.5% to 4% of the sample.

CDR1 and CDR2, looked up from the germline V gene, are LGHNA and YNFKEQ. V is trimmed back by 1 base and J by 5 bases, and the junction contains 6 bases that no gene match accounts for. There are 15 amino acids in the CDR3, from cysteine to phenylalanine inclusive. Only the CDR3 DNA stays, 45 bases, in frame from base 1. Summary of the overall study and its limitations: Shorter templates might have been favored by PCR, but patient and control samples were amplified and corrected together, so both groups would have been affected equally by any skew. HLA sub-analyses involved small numbers of individuals, so any influence of HLA type on TCRB rearrangement remained unresolved. In all four CD4+ subsets, TCRB CDR3 length was moderately but significantly shorter in type 1 diabetes patients. Because cDNA was sequenced instead of genomic DNA, activated cells with high expression could be over-represented, although the groups did not differ in activation or CD3 levels. At VDJ recombination sites, patients with type 1 diabetes made fewer insertions and deleted more nucleotides, a pattern implying thymic rearrangement abnormalities. Naive, central memory and regulatory TCRB repertoires appeared more similar among patients than among healthy donors.

This sequence uses TRBV4-2 and TRBJ2-5; TRBD2 fits 8 bases in the junction. What was sequenced was central memory CD4+ T cells from blood. The TCR sequence derives from a man aged 30-40 years in good health. CDR3 loop: CASSQGSASGETQYF. The DNA sequence is given as TGTGCCAGCAGCCAAGGTTCGGCTAGCGGGGAGACCCAGTACTTC.